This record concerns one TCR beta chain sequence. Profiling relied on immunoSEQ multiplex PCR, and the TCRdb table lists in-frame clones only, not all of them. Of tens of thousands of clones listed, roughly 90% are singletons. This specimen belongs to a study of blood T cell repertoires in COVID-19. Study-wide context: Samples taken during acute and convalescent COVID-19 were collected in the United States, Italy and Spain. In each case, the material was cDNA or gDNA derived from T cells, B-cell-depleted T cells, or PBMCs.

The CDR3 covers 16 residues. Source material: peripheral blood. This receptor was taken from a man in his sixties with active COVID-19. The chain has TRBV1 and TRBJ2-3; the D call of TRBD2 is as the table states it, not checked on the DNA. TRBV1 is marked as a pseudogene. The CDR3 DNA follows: TGCACCAGCAGCCATTTCTCGCGGGAGGTCCCAGATACGCAGTATTTT. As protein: CTSSHFSREVPDTQYF.